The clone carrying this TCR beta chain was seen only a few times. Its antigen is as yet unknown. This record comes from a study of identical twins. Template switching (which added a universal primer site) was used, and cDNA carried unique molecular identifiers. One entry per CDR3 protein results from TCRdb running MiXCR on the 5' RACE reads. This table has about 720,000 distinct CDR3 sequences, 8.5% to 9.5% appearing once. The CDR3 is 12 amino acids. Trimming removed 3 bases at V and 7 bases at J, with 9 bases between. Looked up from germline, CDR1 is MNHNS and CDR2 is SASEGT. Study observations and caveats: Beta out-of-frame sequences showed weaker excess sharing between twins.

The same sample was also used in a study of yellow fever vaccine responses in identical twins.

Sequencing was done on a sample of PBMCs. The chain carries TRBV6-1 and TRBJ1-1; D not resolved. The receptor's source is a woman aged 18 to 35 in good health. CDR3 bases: TGTGCCAGCAGTGAGGGGTACTTTGAAGCTTTCTTT. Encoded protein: CASSEGYFEAFF.